The 12 T cell receptor beta chains given below trace back to one sample, sequenced in a study of early T cells in non-severe SARS-CoV-2 infection. Each CDR3 protein gets one entry after TCRdb re-called the 5' RACE reads with MiXCR. The table shows 70,000 to 85,000 distinct CDR3 sequences, with around 10% occurring only once. Specimen: whole blood. These TCRs come from an adult who was a healthcare worker with PCR-confirmed SARS-CoV-2 infection or an uninfected control (not recorded which).

There are a few counts of this clonotype. The rearrangement links TRBV5-4 to TRBJ2-5; the D gene is possibly TRBD2 (6 bases). The germline V gene has CDR1 SGHNT and CDR2 YYREEE (reference sequence). The CDR3 is made up of 16 amino acids. V lost 4 bases and J lost 4, with 20 bases in between. CDR3 amino acids: CASSIRPGLLPETQYF. As DNA, the CDR3 is TGTGCCAGCAGCATACGTCCGGGACTCCTCCCAGAGACCCAGTACTTC.

The chain combines TRBV29-1 with TRBJ2-7; D is uncertain. CDR3 length equals 12 residues. Germline V lookup: CDR1 SQVTM, CDR2 ANQGSEA. V was clipped by 4 bases and J by 3 bases, with 10 bases between them. CDR3 sequence (DNA): TGCAGCGTTGTATCGGTGGGCTACGAGCAGTACTTC. It is translated as CSVVSVGYEQYF.

This clonotype was found many times. The chain uses TRBV2 and TRBJ1-1, with TRBD1 identical over 7 bases. The CDR3 runs 14 residues. In germline, CDR1 is SNHLY, CDR2 FYNNEI. The V gene end was trimmed by 3 bases and the J gene end by 5 bases; junction bases not matched to a gene: 6. DNA for the CDR3: TGTGCCAGCAGTGAGACAGGGCGAGGGACTGAAGCTTTCTTT. Translating gives CASSETGRGTEAFF. The full variable domain, its missing parts supplied by reference TRBV2 and TRBJ1-1, is EPEVTQTPSHQVTQMGQEVILRCVPISNHLYFYWYRQILGQKVEFLVSFYNNEISEKSEIFDDQFSVERPDGSNFTLKIRSTKLEDSAMYFCASSETGRGTEAFFGQGTRLTVV.

The chain recombines TRBV20-1 with TRBJ2-3; 10 nucleotides line up with TRBD2. This CDR3 comprises 16 residues. The junction had 13 bases not matched to a gene; V was cut back by 6 bases and J by 4 bases. Germline V gene lookup returns CDR1 DFQATT and CDR2 SNEGSKA (reference sequence). The CDR3 DNA reads as TGCAGTGCCCTCCAAGTTACTAGCGGGAATGCAGATACGCAGTATTTT. Translation gives CSALQVTSGNADTQYF.

The gene calls are TRBV5-5 and TRBJ2-1; TRBD1 matches 9 bases. The CDR3 covers 15 residues. The germline V gene has CDR1 SGHKS and CDR2 YYEKEE (reference sequence). V was pared by 4 bases and J by 2 bases, with 4 bases of the junction left unmatched. For the CDR3, the DNA is TGTGCCAGCAGCAGGACAGGGGACCCCTACAATGAGCAGTTCTTC. Protein: CASSRTGDPYNEQFF. Based on the CDR3 plus reference TRBV5-5 and TRBJ2-1, the full variable domain is DAGVTQSPTHLIKTRGQQVTLRCSPISGHKSVSWYQQVLGQGPQFIFQYYEKEERGRGNFPDRFSARQFPNYSSELNVNALLLGDSALYLCASSRTGDPYNEQFFGPGTRLTVL.

This clonotype was counted between two and nine times. The V gene is TRBV12-3 or TRBV12-4, the J gene TRBJ2-3; 8 bases are shared with TRBD1. V lost 6 bases, J lost 5 bases, and 7 bases stayed unmatched. There are 14 residues in the CDR3. The chain's CDR3 is CASSRDRPGDTQYF. The CDR3 DNA reads TGTGCCAGCAGCCGGGACAGGCCCGGAGATACGCAGTATTTT.

This clonotype appeared a few times. CDR3 sequence reads: CASRPAGDSYEQYF. CDR3 nucleotides: TGTGCCAGCAGGCCAGCAGGGGACTCCTACGAGCAGTACTTC. This rearrangement joins TRBV28 to TRBJ2-7; possibly TRBD1 for D (6 bases). V gave up 6 bases and J gave up 0 bases, with 12 bases separating them. The CDR3 extends over 14 amino acids. CDR1 is MDHEN and CDR2 is SYDVKM in the germline V gene.

In this sample, this clonotype turned up a few times. This chain uses TRBV21-1 with TRBJ2-1; TRBD2, the D gene given by the table, was not confirmed from the DNA. TRBV21-1 is a documented pseudogene. This CDR3 is built from 19 residues. CDR3 nucleotides: TGTGCCAGCAGCTCCCAAAGCCAGGTGGACGGAGGCCAGCAGGACGAGCAGTTCTTC. It specifies CASSSQSQVDGGQQDEQFF.

The V call is TRBV30, the J call TRBJ1-5; 7 bases agree with TRBD1. V lost 0 bases, J lost 0 bases, and 14 bases stayed unmatched. The CDR3 spans 19 residues. Germline V gives CDR1 GTSNPN, CDR2 SVGIG (reference sequence). The chain's CDR3 is CAWSVSPPWTGLSNQPQHF. Written as DNA, the CDR3 is TGTGCCTGGAGTGTTAGCCCCCCCTGGACAGGCCTTAGCAATCAGCCCCAGCATTTT.

This clonotype was observed a few times. This chain links TRBV7-9 with TRBJ2-5; D uncertain. This CDR3 is built from 14 residues. Germline lookup yields CDR1 SEHNR and CDR2 FQNEAQ (reference sequence). V lost 3 bases, J lost 4 bases, and 12 bases lay in between. The CDR3 spells CASSFGRPGETQYF. The CDR3 DNA follows: TGTGCCAGCAGCTTCGGTCGGCCAGGAGAGACCCAGTACTTC. Combining the CDR3 with reference TRBV7-9 and TRBJ2-5 gives the whole variable domain DTGVSQNPRHKITKRGQNVTFRCDPISEHNRLYWYRQTLGQGPEFLTYFQNEAQLEKSRLLSDRFSAERPKGSFSTLEIQRTEQGDSAMYLCASSFGRPGETQYFGPGTRLLVL.

This clonotype was found a few times. This chain joins TRBV10-3 and TRBJ1-1, with 9 nucleotides matching TRBD1. Germline CDR1 ENHRY, CDR2 SYGVKD. V was pared by 6 bases and J by 7 bases, with 9 bases of the junction left unmatched. The CDR3 length is 14 residues. CDR3 sequence reads: CAISSGQGGSEAFF. The DNA for the CDR3 is TGTGCCATCAGCTCGGGACAGGGTGGAAGTGAAGCTTTCTTT.

Comment on this clonotype: It may be a read error: a sequence one base away is much more abundant. The genes are TRBV6-6 and TRBJ2-1; tentative D call: TRBD1 (6 bases). The CDR3 runs to 13 residues. The germline CDR1 and CDR2 sequences are MNHNY and SVGAGI (reference sequence). CDR3 amino acids: CASNGPWDKEQFF. The CDR3 nucleotides are TGTGCCAGCAACGGGCCGTGGGACAAAGAGCAGTTCTTC.